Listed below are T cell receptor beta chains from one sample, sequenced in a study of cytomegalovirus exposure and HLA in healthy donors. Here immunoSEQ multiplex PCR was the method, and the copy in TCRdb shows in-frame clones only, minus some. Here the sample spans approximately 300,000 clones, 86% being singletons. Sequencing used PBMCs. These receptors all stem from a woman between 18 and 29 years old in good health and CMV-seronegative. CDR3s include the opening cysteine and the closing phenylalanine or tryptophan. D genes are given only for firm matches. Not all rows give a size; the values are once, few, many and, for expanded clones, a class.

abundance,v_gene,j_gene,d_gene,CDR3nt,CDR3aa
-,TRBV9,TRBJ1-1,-,TGTGCCAGCAGCGCTCCTCAGGCGAACACTGAAGCTTTCTTT,CASSAPQANTEAFF
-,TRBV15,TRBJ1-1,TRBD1,TGTGCCACCAGCAGATCTAGGACAGGGGACACTGAAGCTTTCTTT,CATSRSRTGDTEAFF
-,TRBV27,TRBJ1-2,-,TGTGCCAGCAGTAACCGGGTAGACTATGGCTACACCTTC,CASSNRVDYGYTF
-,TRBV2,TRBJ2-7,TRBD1,TGTGCCAGCGCCCGGGACAGGGGCTCCTACGAGCAGTACTTC,CASARDRGSYEQYF
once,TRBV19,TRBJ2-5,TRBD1,TGTGCCAGTAGTCAGGACAGGGGAGGAGAGACCCAGTACTTC,CASSQDRGGETQYF
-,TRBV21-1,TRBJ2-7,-,TGTGCCAGCAGTTCCCGGACAGCTTACGAGCAGTACTTC,CASSSRTAYEQYF
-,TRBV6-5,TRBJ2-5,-,TGTGCCAGCAGTTACTTGCCTGAGGGTCCGGGAGAGACCCAGTACTTC,CASSYLPEGPGETQYF
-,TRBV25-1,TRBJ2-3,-,TGTGCCAGCATGGCGGTAGGCACAGATACGCAGTATTTT,CASMAVGTDTQYF
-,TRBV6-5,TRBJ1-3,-,TGTGCCAGCAGCAGCGTATCTGGAAACACCATATATTTT,CASSSVSGNTIYF
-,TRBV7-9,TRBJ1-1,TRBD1,TGTGCCAGCAGCCGAGGGACAGATTTTCGATTGAGCACTGAAGCTTTCTTT,CASSRGTDFRLSTEAFF
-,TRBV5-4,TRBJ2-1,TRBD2,TGTGCCAGCAGCCCCAAGACTAGCGGGACCTACAATGAGCAGTTCTTC,CASSPKTSGTYNEQFF
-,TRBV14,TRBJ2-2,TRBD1,TGTGCCAGCAGCCAACGACAGGGCCCGGCCGGGGAGCTGTTTTTT,CASSQRQGPAGELFF
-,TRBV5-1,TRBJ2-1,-,TGCGCCAGCAGCTTGGTGGTCCAGAAAAACAATGAGCAGTTCTTC,CASSLVVQKNNEQFF
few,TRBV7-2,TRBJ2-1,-,TGTGCCAGCAGCTCTAGCACTGAGCAGTTCTTC,CASSSSTEQFF
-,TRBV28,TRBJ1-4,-,TGTGCCAGCAGTCCCCTACGGACAGCCGGCAATGAAAAACTGTTTTTT,CASSPLRTAGNEKLFF
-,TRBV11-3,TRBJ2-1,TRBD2,TGTGCCAGCAGTCCCGGGGGGACTTCTTACAATGAGCAGTTCTTC,CASSPGGTSYNEQFF
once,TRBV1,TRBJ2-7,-,TGCACCAGCAGCCAAGCCTACACCCCCCGGGACTGCCTTCCCTACGAGCAGTACTTC,CTSSQAYTPRDCLPYEQYF
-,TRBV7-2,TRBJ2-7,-,TGTGCCAGCAGCTTATCTGGACGGGAGCGTGAGCAGTACTTC,CASSLSGREREQYF
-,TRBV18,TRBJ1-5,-,TGTGCCAGCTCACCCGGCGAGGGAGATCAGCCCCAGCATTTT,CASSPGEGDQPQHF
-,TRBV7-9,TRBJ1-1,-,TGTGCCAGCAGCAGGGGAGGAACTGAAGCTTTCTTT,CASSRGGTEAFF
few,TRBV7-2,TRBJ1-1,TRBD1,TGTGCCAGCAGCTTTACAGGGGGGACTGAAGCTTTCTTT,CASSFTGGTEAFF
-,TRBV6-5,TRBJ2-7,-,TGTGCCAGCAGTACCGCCGCAGCCTACGAGCAGTACTTC,CASSTAAAYEQYF
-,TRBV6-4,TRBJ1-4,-,TGTGCCAGCAGTGAACGGGTCGGTGTTGATGAAAAACTGTTTTTT,CASSERVGVDEKLFF
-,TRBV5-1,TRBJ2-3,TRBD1,TGCGCCAGCAGCTCCGGGACAGGGGGTCTGGGGACAGATACGCAGTATTTT,CASSSGTGGLGTDTQYF
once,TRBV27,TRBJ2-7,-,TGTGCCAGCCGCGGCAACGAGCAGTACTTC,CASRGNEQYF
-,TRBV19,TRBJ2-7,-,TGTGCCAGTAGTACAGATACCGGGGCCGAGGGGGACGAGCAGTACTTC,CASSTDTGAEGDEQYF
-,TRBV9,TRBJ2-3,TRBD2,TGTGCCAGCAGCGTAGATTGGCTAGCGGAGGACACAGATACGCAGTATTTT,CASSVDWLAEDTDTQYF
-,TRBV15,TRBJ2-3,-,TGTGCCACCAGCAGAAAGGGGGAGGGCGATACGCAGTATTTT,CATSRKGEGDTQYF
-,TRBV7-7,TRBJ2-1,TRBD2,TGTGCCAGCAGCCCGCAAGCGGGAAGCTACAATGAGCAGTTCTTC,CASSPQAGSYNEQFF
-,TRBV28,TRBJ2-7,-,TGTGCCAGCAGTTCAACGGGACAAGTATCCTACGAGCAGTACTTC,CASSSTGQVSYEQYF
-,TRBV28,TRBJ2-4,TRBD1,TGTGCCAGCAGTTTTGGGCAGGGGGCGGACATTCAGTACTTC,CASSFGQGADIQYF
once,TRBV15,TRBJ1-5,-,TGTGCCACCAGGGGCCTTAGCAATCAGCCCCAGCATTTT,CATRGLSNQPQHF
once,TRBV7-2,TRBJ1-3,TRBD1,TGTGCCAGCAGCTCTCCACAGGGGTCATACGGAAACACCATATATTTT,CASSSPQGSYGNTIYF
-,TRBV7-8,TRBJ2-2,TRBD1,TGTGCCAGCAGCTTAGCTCTTCGGACAGGGAACACCGGGGAGCTGTTTTTT,CASSLALRTGNTGELFF
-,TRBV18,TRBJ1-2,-,TGTGCCAGCTCACCACGCCTCGAGGGCTACACCTTC,CASSPRLEGYTF
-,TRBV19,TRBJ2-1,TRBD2,TGTGCCAGTAGCACCGGACTAGCGGGAGCCTACAATGAGCAGTTCTTC,CASSTGLAGAYNEQFF
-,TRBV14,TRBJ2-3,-,TGTGCCAGCAGCCAAGATCCTGGAGTCGCGAGCACAGATACGCAGTATTTT,CASSQDPGVASTDTQYF
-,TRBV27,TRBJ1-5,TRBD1,TGTGCCAGCAGCCCGAGACAGGGAACGGCCAATCAGCCCCAGCATTTT,CASSPRQGTANQPQHF
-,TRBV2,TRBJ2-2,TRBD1,TGTGCCAGCAGTGAAAGACAGGGGGTCACCGGGGAGCTGTTTTTT,CASSERQGVTGELFF
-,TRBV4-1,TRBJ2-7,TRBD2,TGCGCCAGCAGCCACCGGACTAGCTTTCCCGAGCAGTACTTC,CASSHRTSFPEQYF
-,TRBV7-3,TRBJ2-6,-,TGTGCCAGCAGGCCAGACAACTCTGGGGCCAACGTCCTGACTTTC,CASRPDNSGANVLTF
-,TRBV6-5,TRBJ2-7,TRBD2,TGTGCCAGCAGTTACGAGGTCGCTAGCGGGTCCTACGAGCAGTACTTC,CASSYEVASGSYEQYF
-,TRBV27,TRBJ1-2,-,TGTGCCAGCAGTCCCTGGGGACAACAGGAAATCTATGGCTACACCTTC,CASSPWGQQEIYGYTF
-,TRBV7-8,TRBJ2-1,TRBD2,TGTGCCAGCAGCTCAGGACTAGCCGTTCAGGTTGAGCAGTTCTTC,CASSSGLAVQVEQFF
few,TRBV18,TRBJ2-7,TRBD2,TGTGCCAGCTCACAAAGCGGGAGGGGTCGCTACGAGCAGTACTTC,CASSQSGRGRYEQYF
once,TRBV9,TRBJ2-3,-,TGTGCCAGCAGCGTGACAGTCGCTAGCACAGATACGCAGTATTTT,CASSVTVASTDTQYF
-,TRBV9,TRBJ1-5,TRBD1,TGTGCCAGCAGCGTAGGAGGACAGGCTTATCAGCCCCAGCATTTT,CASSVGGQAYQPQHF
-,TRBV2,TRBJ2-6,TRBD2,TGTGCCAGCACGGAGCGGGAGGTTCTAGTGTCTGGGGCCAACGTCCTGACTTTC,CASTEREVLVSGANVLTF
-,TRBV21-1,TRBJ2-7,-,TGTGCCAGACAGGGTACCTACGAGCAGTACTTC,CARQGTYEQYF
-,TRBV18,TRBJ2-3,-,TGTGCCAGCTCACCTTTAGGAGAAGATACGCAGTATTTT,CASSPLGEDTQYF
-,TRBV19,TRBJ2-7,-,TGTGCCAGTAGTCGGACAGCACAATCCTACGAGCAGTACTTC,CASSRTAQSYEQYF
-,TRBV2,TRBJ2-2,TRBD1,TGTGCCAGCAGCCCGAACAGGGGGGACACCGGGGAGCTGTTTTTT,CASSPNRGDTGELFF
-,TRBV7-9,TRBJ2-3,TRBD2,TGTGCCGGCCAAGCCGGGCGACCGGGACTAGCTATCCCAGATACGCAGTATTTT,CAGQAGRPGLAIPDTQYF